This T cell receptor beta chain stems from a study of shared clonotypes between healthy human individuals. Study details: Three plates each covered CD4 naive and memory; CD8 naive two, CD8 memory one.

On this clone itself: Its target is not known.

The length of the CDR3 is 14 residues. CDR1 SGDLS and CDR2 YYNGEE come from the germline V gene. The V end lost 3 bases, the J end lost 5 bases, and 14 bases lay between the germline ends. Clones were read by immunoSEQ multiplex PCR, and TCRdb kept only the in-frame ones, dropping some. Altogether about 1.1 million clones are present, 60% to 85% being singletons, with the ten largest covering approximately 0.9%. Whole-study results and caveats: The donor pool, a small one, limited the genetic and exposure-history diversity represented. Naive subsets tended to show greater estimated richness than memory subsets.

V and J are TRBV9 and TRBJ1-1; D is possibly TRBD1 (5 bases). The material sequenced was memory CD4+ T cells from PBMCs. Subset noted: CD45RA-negative fraction. The sequence was collected from a man aged 18 to 29 in good health. Some clones in this sample may be carry-over from other donors' samples. The CDR3 region is CASSGGAWRTEAFF. CDR3 DNA sequence: TGTGCCAGCAGCGGAGGGGCTTGGAGGACTGAAGCTTTCTTT.